The TCR beta chain described here comes from a study of T-cell reconstitution after alpha-beta-depleted transplantation in children. Study-wide results and caveats: Expanded graft clones, several hundred of them, were reportedly the source of alpha-beta T cells about two months after transplant. It was newly produced T cells that mostly accounted for T-cell counts and diversity one year after transplant. Surviving recipient T cells and thymic progenitors produced the high day-60 TCRbeta diversity seen in some patients.

The J segment lost 4 bases and the V segment lost 2 bases, leaving 7 bases of the junction unmatched. The germline V gene has CDR1 MDHEN and CDR2 SYDVKM. The CDR3 spans 16 residues. This clonotype has ten or more counts. The target antigen is unknown. Molecular barcoding with unique molecular identifiers was used for the TCRbeta library. TCRdb recomputed calls from the PCR reads with MiXCR, one row per CDR3 protein. The repertoire includes around 270,000 distinct CDR3 sequences, around 10% of them detected once, and just under 7.5% sits in the top ten. The material sequenced was PBMCs, taken before TCRalphabeta/CD19-depleted stem cell transplant. The chain has TRBV28 and TRBJ2-2; TRBD2 agrees at 7 bases. The sequence came from a boy under two years old with acute myeloid leukemia, due to receive a stem cell transplant. CDR3 sequence reads: CASSLLSGLSTGELFF. CDR3 coding DNA: TGTGCCAGCAGTTTACTTAGCGGGTTAAGCACCGGGGAGCTGTTTTTT.